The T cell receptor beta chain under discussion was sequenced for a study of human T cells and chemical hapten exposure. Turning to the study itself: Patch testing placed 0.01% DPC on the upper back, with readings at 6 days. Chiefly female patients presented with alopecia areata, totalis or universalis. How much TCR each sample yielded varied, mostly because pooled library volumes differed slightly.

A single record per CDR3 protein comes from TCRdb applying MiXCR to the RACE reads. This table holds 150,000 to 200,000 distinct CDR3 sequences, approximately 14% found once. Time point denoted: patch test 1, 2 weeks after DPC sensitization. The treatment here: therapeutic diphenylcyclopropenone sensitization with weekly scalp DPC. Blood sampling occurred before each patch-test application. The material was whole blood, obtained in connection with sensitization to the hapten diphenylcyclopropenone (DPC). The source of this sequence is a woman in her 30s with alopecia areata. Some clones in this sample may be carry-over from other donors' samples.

The CDR3 is CASSQDRNSGDNEQFF. The CDR3 DNA reads as TGCGCCAGCAGCCAAGATCGTAATAGCGGAGACAATGAGCAGTTCTTC. The gene calls are TRBV4-3 and TRBJ2-1, with a possible D match to TRBD2 (6 bases). This CDR3 is built from 16 residues. Trimming removed 0 bases at V and 5 bases at J, with 14 bases between. Per germline, CDR1 LGHNA and CDR2 YSLEER.